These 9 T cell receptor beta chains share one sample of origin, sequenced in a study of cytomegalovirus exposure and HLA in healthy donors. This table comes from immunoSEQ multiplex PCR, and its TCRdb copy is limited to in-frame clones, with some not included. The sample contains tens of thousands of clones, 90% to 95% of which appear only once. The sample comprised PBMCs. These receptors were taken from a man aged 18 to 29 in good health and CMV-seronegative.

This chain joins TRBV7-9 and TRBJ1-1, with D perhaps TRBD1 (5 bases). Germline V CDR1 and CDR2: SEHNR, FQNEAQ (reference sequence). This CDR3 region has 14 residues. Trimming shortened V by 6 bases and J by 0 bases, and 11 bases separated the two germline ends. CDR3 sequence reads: CASRRQGLNTEAFF. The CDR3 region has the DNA TGTGCCAGCAGACGGCAGGGATTGAACACTGAAGCTTTCTTT.

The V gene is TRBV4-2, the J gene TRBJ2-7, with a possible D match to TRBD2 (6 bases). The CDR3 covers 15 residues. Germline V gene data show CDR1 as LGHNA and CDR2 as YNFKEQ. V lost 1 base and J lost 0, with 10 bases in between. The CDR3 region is CASSQGQEGSYEQYF. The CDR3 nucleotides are TGTGCCAGCAGCCAAGGGCAGGAGGGCTCCTACGAGCAGTACTTC.

CDR3 nucleotides: TGCGCCAGCAGCCAAGTAGGGGGCACCGGGGAGCTGTTTTTT. Its protein product is CASSQVGGTGELFF. The rearrangement links TRBV4-1 to TRBJ2-2; perhaps TRBD1 as D (6 bases). The CDR3 consists of 14 residues. Germline assignment: CDR1 MGHRA and CDR2 YSYEKL. The ends were cut back, 1 base at V and 4 bases at J, with 7 bases in the middle.

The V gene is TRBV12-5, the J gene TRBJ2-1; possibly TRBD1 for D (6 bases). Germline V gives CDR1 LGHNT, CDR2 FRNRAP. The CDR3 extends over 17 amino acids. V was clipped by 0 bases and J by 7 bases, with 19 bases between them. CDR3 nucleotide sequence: TGTGCTAGTGGTTTGGTACCCAAGGCAGGGGCTCGGAATGAGCAGTTCTTC. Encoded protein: CASGLVPKAGARNEQFF. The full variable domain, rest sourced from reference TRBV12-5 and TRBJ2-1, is DARVTQTPRHKVTEMGQEVTMRCQPILGHNTVFWYRQTMMQGLELLAYFRNRAPLDDSGMPKDRFSAEMPDATLATLKIQPSEPRDSAVYFCASGLVPKAGARNEQFFGPGTRLTVL.

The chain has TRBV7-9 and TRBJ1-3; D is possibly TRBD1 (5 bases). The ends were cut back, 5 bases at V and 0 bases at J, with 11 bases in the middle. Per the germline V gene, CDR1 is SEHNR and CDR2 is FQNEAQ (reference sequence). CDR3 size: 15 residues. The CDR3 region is CASSTQGGSGNTIYF. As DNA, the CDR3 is TGTGCCAGCAGCACGCAGGGTGGCTCTGGAAACACCATATATTTT.

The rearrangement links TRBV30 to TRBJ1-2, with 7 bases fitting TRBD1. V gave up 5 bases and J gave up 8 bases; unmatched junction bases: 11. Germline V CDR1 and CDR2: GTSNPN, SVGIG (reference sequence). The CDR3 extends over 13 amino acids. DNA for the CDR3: TGTGCCTGGGGAAGGGACAGACCAATGGGCTACACCTTC. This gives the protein CAWGRDRPMGYTF.

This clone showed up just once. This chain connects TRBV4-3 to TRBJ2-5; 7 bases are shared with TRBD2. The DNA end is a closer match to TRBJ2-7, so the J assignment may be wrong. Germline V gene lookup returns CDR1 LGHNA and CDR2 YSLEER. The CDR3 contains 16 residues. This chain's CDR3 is CASSQDLGGSSYEQYF. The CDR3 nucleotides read TGCGCCAGCAGCCAAGATCTTGGCGGGAGCTCCTACGAGCAGTACTTC.

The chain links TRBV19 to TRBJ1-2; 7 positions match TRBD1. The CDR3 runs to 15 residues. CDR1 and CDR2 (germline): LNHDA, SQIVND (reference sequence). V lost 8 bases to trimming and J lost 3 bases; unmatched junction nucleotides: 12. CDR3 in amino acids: CASLGTPQGYYGYTF. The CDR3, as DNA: TGTGCCAGTTTAGGAACTCCACAGGGGTACTATGGCTACACCTTC. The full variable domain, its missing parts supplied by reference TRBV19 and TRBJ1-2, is DGGITQSPKYLFRKEGQNVTLSCEQNLNHDAMYWYRQDPGQGLRLIYYSQIVNDFQKGDIAEGYSVSREKKESFPLTVTSAQKNPTAFYLCASLGTPQGYYGYTFGSGTRLTVV.

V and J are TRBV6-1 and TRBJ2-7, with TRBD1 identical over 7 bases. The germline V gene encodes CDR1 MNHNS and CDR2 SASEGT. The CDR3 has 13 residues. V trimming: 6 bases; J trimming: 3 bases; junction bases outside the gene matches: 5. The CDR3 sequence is CASRDRRIYEQYF. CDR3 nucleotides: TGTGCCAGCAGGGACAGGAGGATCTACGAGCAGTACTTC.